Each of the 9 T cell receptor beta chains below was sequenced from the same sample in a study of cytomegalovirus exposure and HLA in healthy donors. PCR was performed using 60 Vbeta and 13 Jbeta primers. TCRdb's copy holds only in-frame clones and misses some; the assay was immunoSEQ multiplex PCR. This table holds over 150,000 clones, 77% found once. The specimen was PBMCs. The receptors here all came from a male donor in good health and CMV-seropositive.

The rearrangement uses TRBV4-2 and TRBJ1-1; 9 nucleotides align to TRBD1. J was trimmed by 3 bases and V by 4 bases; bases with no gene match: 3. This CDR3 contains 14 residues. The V gene's germline CDR1 is LGHNA and CDR2 YNFKEQ. CDR3 in amino acids: CASSPGTGYTEAFF. The CDR3, as DNA: TGTGCCAGCAGCCCCGGGACAGGGTACACTGAAGCTTTCTTT.

V gene TRBV12-5 combines with J gene TRBJ1-1, with D tentatively TRBD1 (5 bases). V gave up 0 bases and J gave up 5 bases, with 13 bases separating them. The germline gives CDR1 LGHNT, CDR2 FRNRAP. CDR3 length: 15 residues. The CDR3 DNA follows: TGTGCTAGTGGTTTGGTATCAGGGTTGGTAACTGAAGCTTTCTTT. Amino acids: CASGLVSGLVTEAFF.

CDR3: CASSDGGQGADTQYF. CDR3 DNA: TGTGCCAGCAGTGACGGGGGACAGGGGGCAGATACGCAGTATTTT. The chain carries TRBV6-4 and TRBJ2-3, with 11 bases aligning to TRBD1. V gave up 2 bases and J gave up 4 bases; unmatched junction bases: 2. Looked up from germline, CDR1 is MRHNA and CDR2 is SNTAGT. This CDR3 region has 15 residues.

This clone was detected only once. The chain carries TRBV7-8 and TRBJ1-2, with D tentatively TRBD1 (5 bases). The V end lost 6 bases, the J end lost 4 bases, and 21 bases lay between the germline ends. Germline loops: CDR1 SGHVS, CDR2 FQNEAQ. The CDR3 has 16 amino acids. The CDR3 DNA follows: TGTGCCAGCAGTCTCGGGAGGGACGGAACGGTCTATGGCTACACCTTC. Translation: CASSLGRDGTVYGYTF.

V gene TRBV10-3 combines with J gene TRBJ1-2; 8 bases fit TRBD1. The CDR3 covers 16 residues. V shed 6 bases and J 8 bases; nucleotides not matched to a gene: 17. CDR1 and CDR2 (germline): ENHRY, SYGVKD. CDR3 DNA: TGTGCCATCAGCCCAACCAGTGGACAGGGTGGAATCGGCTACACCTTC. Its translation is CAISPTSGQGGIGYTF.

This clone was observed once. V usage is TRBV2 and J usage is TRBJ1-5; D remains unclear. Trimming took 8 bases from V and 9 from J, leaving 23 bases between them. Looked up from germline, CDR1 is SNHLY and CDR2 is FYNNEI. The CDR3 consists of 15 residues. CDR3 sequence (DNA): TGTGCCAGCGGAGGAACCTTGGGCCAAACCGGGCCCCAGCATTTT. This sequence encodes CASGGTLGQTGPQHF.

This clone was found a few times. The chain links TRBV10-1 to TRBJ2-3; maybe TRBD2 (5 bases). CDR3 size: 14 residues. Looked up from germline, CDR1 is WNHNN and CDR2 is SYGVQD (reference sequence). V was shortened by 7 bases and J by 1 base, with 12 bases between the two germline ends. The CDR3, as DNA: TGCGCCAGCACCACCTTGAGGGGCACAGATACGCAGTATTTT. Translated: CASTTLRGTDTQYF.

In this sample, this clone turned up once. The chain links TRBV2 to TRBJ1-3; TRBD1 aligns across 8 bases. The length of the CDR3 is 14 residues. J gave up 8 bases and V 6 bases, and 9 bases lay outside the gene matches. The germline gives CDR1 SNHLY, CDR2 FYNNEI. The CDR3 loop reads CASSLTGVFDTIYF. CDR3 DNA sequence: TGTGCCAGCAGCTTGACAGGGGTTTTCGACACCATATATTTT.

The chain carries TRBV27 and TRBJ1-6; D call uncertain. V shed 6 bases and J shed 11 bases, with 17 bases lying between them. Germline CDR1 and CDR2: MNHEY and SMNVEV (reference sequence). This CDR3 comprises 14 residues. Here the CDR3 DNA reads TGTGCCAGCAGCTATATCCCTATATACGCACCCCTCCACTTT. Translation gives CASSYIPIYAPLHF.